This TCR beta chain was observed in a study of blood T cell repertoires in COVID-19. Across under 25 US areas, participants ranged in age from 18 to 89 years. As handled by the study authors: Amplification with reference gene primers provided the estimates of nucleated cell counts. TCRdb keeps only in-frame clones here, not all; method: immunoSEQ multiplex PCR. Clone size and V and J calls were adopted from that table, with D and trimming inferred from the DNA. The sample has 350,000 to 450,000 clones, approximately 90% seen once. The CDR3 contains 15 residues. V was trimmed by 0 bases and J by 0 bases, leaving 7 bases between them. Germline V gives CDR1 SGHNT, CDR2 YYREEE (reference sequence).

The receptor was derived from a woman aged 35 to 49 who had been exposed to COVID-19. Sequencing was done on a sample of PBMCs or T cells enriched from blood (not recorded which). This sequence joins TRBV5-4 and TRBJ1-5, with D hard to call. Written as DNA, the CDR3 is TGTGCCAGCAGCTTGGGAGGGAATAGCAATCAGCCCCAGCATTTT. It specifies CASSLGGNSNQPQHF.